This TCR beta chain was identified during a study of graft-versus-host responses after intestinal transplantation. Study overall: Multivisceral, liver-intestinal, or isolated intestinal transplants were given to recipients. Every recipient had anti-thymocyte globulin induction and roughly 3 years of tacrolimus plus steroids. Regarding the study as a whole: Where graft-donor T cell macrochimerism was present, patients had high graft-versus-host to host-versus-graft clonal ratios in allografts. GvH clones were found in recipient marrow; some appeared first in ileum or blood.

Repertoires were generated with immunoSEQ multiplex PCR, while TCRdb's copy carries only in-frame clones and drops some. Of 23,000 or so clones in the sample, around 94% were seen once. This clone occurred once. The antigen remains undetermined. V lost 0 bases and J lost 10, with 15 bases in between. This CDR3 region has 14 residues. Looked up from germline, CDR1 is LGHNA and CDR2 is YNFKEQ. The rearrangement uses TRBV4-2 and TRBJ1-1; D might be TRBD1 (6 bases). This specimen consisted of PBMCs, obtained 30 days after intestinal transplant. The receptor was isolated from a human patient who received an intestinal transplant, so some T cells may come from the graft donor. The CDR3 sequence is CASSQEGSGAGAFF. The CDR3 nucleotides are TGTGCCAGCAGCCAAGAGGGCTCAGGGGCAGGAGCTTTCTTT.